This passage covers 17 T cell receptor beta chains from one sample sequenced in a study of T-cell memory formation after mild COVID-19. One entry per CDR3 protein results from TCRdb running MiXCR on the 5' RACE reads. The table records 150,000 to 200,000 distinct CDR3 sequences, around 10% of them present only once. The sequenced sample was PBMCs or a T cell subset sorted from them (not recorded which). The receptors here all came from a man between 18 and 29 years old who had mild COVID-19 (a few samples of this study predate the infection). Cell type and time point are not known.

This clonotype was observed a single time. The rearrangement joins TRBV14 to TRBJ1-6; D not resolved. The CDR3 length is 14 residues. V lost 3 bases to trimming and J lost 9 bases, with 12 bases between them. Germline V lookup: CDR1 SGHDN, CDR2 FVKESK. CDR3 nucleotides: TGTGCCAGCAGCCAGGGAACTTTGGGTTCACCCCTCCACTTT. Encoded protein: CASSQGTLGSPLHF.

V usage is TRBV4-3 and J usage is TRBJ2-5; D is ambiguous. V lost 0 bases and J lost 3, with 14 bases in between. The germline CDR1 and CDR2 sequences are LGHNA and YSLEER. This CDR3 is built from 16 residues. The CDR3 DNA reads TGCGCCAGCAGCCAAGATTCTCGATCCCGGGAAGAGACCCAGTACTTC. Protein: CASSQDSRSREETQYF.

The CDR3 spells CASSRDRGRQPQHF. CDR3 coding DNA: TGTGCCAGCAGCCGGGACAGGGGCCGACAGCCCCAGCATTTT. The chain combines TRBV12-3 or TRBV12-4 with TRBJ1-5, with TRBD1 matching over 10 bases. The J segment lost 7 bases and the V segment lost 6 bases, leaving 6 bases of the junction unmatched. The length of the CDR3 is 14 residues.

This clonotype appeared a few times. The chain employs TRBV5-1 and TRBJ1-1; TRBD1 is a possible D gene (5 bases). This CDR3 region has 14 residues. Trimming stripped 2 bases from V and 4 bases from J, with 12 bases between. Germline V gene lookup returns CDR1 SGHRS and CDR2 YFSETQ. DNA of the CDR3: TGCGCCAGCAGCTTTGGGGCGGGGGTCACTGAAGCTTTCTTT. Protein: CASSFGAGVTEAFF.

The chain couples TRBV2 to TRBJ1-3; D gene uncertain. The CDR3 covers 14 residues. Trimming pared 10 bases from V and 0 bases from J, leaving 13 bases between. CDR1 is SNHLY and CDR2 is FYNNEI in the germline V gene. This CDR3 reads CATSEGSSGNTIYF. CDR3 DNA sequence: TGTGCCACCTCAGAGGGAAGCTCTGGAAACACCATATATTTT.

The chain combines TRBV12-3 or TRBV12-4 with TRBJ2-2, with 7 bases that match TRBD1. This CDR3 contains 16 residues. After removal of 6 bases from V and 4 bases from J, the junction contained 11 bases not matched to a gene. The CDR3 DNA sequence: TGTGCCAGCAGCTATCCCGGACAGGAGAGCACCGGGGAGCTGTTTTTT. It yields the protein CASSYPGQESTGELFF.

This clonotype was counted ten times or more. V and J are TRBV7-9 and TRBJ2-3; D is perhaps TRBD1 or TRBD2 (5 bases each). V was shortened by 5 bases and J by 5 bases, with 17 bases between the two germline ends. Germline CDR1 reads SEHNR; CDR2 reads FQNEAQ (reference sequence). This CDR3 has 15 residues. The CDR3 loop reads CASSPYGAYVDTQYF. In DNA form, the CDR3 reads TGTGCCAGCAGCCCGTACGGGGCCTACGTAGATACGCAGTATTTT.

The chain links TRBV6-5 to TRBJ1-1; no clear D gene. V was clipped by 2 bases and J by 4 bases, with 14 bases between them. This CDR3 is built from 15 residues. The V gene's germline CDR1 is MNHEY and CDR2 SVGAGI. The CDR3 DNA reads TGTGCCAGCAGTTACAACGGAGTGTTAATCACTGAAGCTTTCTTT. This sequence encodes CASSYNGVLITEAFF.

The chain couples TRBV7-2 to TRBJ2-5, with D possibly being TRBD1 or TRBD2 (5 bases each). Germline V gives CDR1 SGHTA, CDR2 FQGNSA. The CDR3 sequence is 14 residues long. The V end was cut by 5 bases, the J end by 5 bases, with 15 bases between. CDR3 coding DNA: TGTGCCAGCAGCGGACGAAGAGGGGTGGAGACCCAGTACTTC. This translates into CASSGRRGVETQYF.

The rearrangement links TRBV12-3 or TRBV12-4 to TRBJ2-5; 14 bases line up with TRBD2. This CDR3 spans 15 amino acids. The V gene end was trimmed by 5 bases and the J gene end by 7 bases; junction bases not matched to a gene: 6. The CDR3 DNA is TGTGCCAGCAGTCAGGGACTAGCGGGGGCGGGGACCCAGTACTTC. Its protein is CASSQGLAGAGTQYF.

The chain combines TRBV15 with TRBJ1-3; TRBD1 might be the D (5 bases). The germline V gene encodes CDR1 LNHNV and CDR2 YYDKDF (reference sequence). V lost 1 base, J lost 1 base, and 8 bases lay in between. The CDR3 is made up of 15 amino acids. In DNA, the CDR3 is TGTGCCACCAGCAGAGGGGGCGCATCTGGAAACACCATATATTTT. As protein: CATSRGGASGNTIYF.

There are many counts of this clonotype. The chain combines TRBV29-1 with TRBJ2-5; 9 nucleotides line up with TRBD1. V lost 4 bases and J lost 1; bases outside the gene matches: 7. This CDR3 spans 15 amino acids. Looked up from germline, CDR1 is SQVTM and CDR2 is ANQGSEA. CDR3: CSVVPGQGPQETQYF. As DNA, the CDR3 is TGCAGCGTTGTTCCGGGACAGGGTCCCCAAGAGACCCAGTACTTC.

This clonotype was detected only a few times. The J gene is TRBJ2-7, the V gene TRBV12-3 or TRBV12-4, with a possible D match to TRBD1 (5 bases). This CDR3 region has 11 residues. The V end was cut by 5 bases, the J end by 6 bases, with 8 bases between. DNA for the CDR3: TGTGCCAGCAGTGCAGGGTTCGAGCAGTACGTC. Amino acids: CASSAGFEQYV.

This clonotype occurred a few times. This chain uses TRBV7-6 with TRBJ2-4, with D perhaps matching TRBD1 or TRBD2 (5 bases each). Germline CDR1 is SGHVS and CDR2 is FNYEAQ. Trimming cost V 5 bases and J 0 bases, with 26 bases left between them. The CDR3 sequence is 20 residues long. CDR3 region: CASSPLKGRVTAGAKNIQYF. CDR3 coding DNA: TGTGCCAGCAGCCCGCTTAAGGGGCGGGTCACAGCAGGAGCCAAAAACATTCAGTACTTC.

This clonotype was seen more than once but under ten times. This chain connects TRBV20-1 to TRBJ1-3; D is unclear. V gave up 5 bases and J gave up 1 base, with 9 bases separating them. The CDR3 contains 13 residues. CDR1 is DFQATT, CDR2 SNEGSKA, per germline (reference sequence). The CDR3 DNA sequence: TGCAGTGCTCGACCCTGGTCTGGAAACACCATATATTTT. Protein: CSARPWSGNTIYF.

CDR3 sequence reads: CASSLASSGGPYNEQFF. Here the CDR3 DNA reads TGTGCCAGCAGCTTAGCTTCTAGCGGGGGGCCTTACAATGAGCAGTTCTTC. This sequence joins TRBV11-2 and TRBJ2-1, with 11 bases that match TRBD2. Per germline, CDR1 SGHAT and CDR2 FQNNGV. Unmatched junction bases numbered 6, after V lost 1 base and J lost 4 bases. The CDR3 is made up of 17 amino acids. Variable domain in full (rest from reference TRBV11-2 and TRBJ2-1): EAGVAQSPRYKIIEKRQSVAFWCNPISGHATLYWYQQILGQGPKLLIQFQNNGVVDDSQLPKDRFSAERLKGVDSTLKIQPAKLEDSAVYLCASSLASSGGPYNEQFFGPGTRLTVL.

The V gene is TRBV2, the J gene TRBJ1-4; the D is unclear. Trimming pared 6 bases from V and 7 bases from J, leaving 15 bases between. The CDR3 length is 14 residues. Germline V lookup: CDR1 SNHLY, CDR2 FYNNEI. The chain's CDR3 is CASRREVMVEKLFF. CDR3 nucleotides: TGTGCCAGCAGGAGGGAGGTGATGGTTGAAAAACTGTTTTTT.